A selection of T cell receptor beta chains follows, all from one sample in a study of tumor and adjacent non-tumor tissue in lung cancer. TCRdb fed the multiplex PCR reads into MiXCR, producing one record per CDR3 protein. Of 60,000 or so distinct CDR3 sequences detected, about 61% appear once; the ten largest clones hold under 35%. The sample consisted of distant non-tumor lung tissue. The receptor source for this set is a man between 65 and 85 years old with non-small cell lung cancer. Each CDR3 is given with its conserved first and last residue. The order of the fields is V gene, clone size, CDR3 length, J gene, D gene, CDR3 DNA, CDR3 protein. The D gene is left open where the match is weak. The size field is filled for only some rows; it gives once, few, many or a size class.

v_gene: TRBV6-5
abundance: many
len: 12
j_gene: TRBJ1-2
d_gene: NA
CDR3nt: TGTGCCAGCAGTTACTCGGGGGGTGGCTACACCTTC
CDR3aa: CASSYSGGGYTF

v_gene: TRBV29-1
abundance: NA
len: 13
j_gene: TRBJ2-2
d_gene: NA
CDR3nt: TGCAGCGCGATGGCAACCTCTACCGGGGAGCTGTTTTTT
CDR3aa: CSAMATSTGELFF

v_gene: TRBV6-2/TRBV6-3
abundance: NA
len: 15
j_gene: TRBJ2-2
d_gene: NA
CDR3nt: TGTGACAGCAGTTTTGGAGATACAGACACCGGGGAGCTGTTTTTT
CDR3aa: CDSSFGDTDTGELFF

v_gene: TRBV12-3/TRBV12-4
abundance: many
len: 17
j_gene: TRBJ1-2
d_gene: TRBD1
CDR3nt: TGTGCCAGCAGTTTAAATGGAGGGACAGGGGGCAGCTATGGCTACACCTTC
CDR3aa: CASSLNGGTGGSYGYTF

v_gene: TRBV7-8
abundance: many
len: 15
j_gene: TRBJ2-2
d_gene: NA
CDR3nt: TGTGCCAGCAAATTGCGGGTTCTGAACACCGGGGAGCTGTTTTTT
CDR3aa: CASKLRVLNTGELFF

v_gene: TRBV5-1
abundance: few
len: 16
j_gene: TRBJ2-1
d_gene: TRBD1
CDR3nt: TGCGCCAGCAGATCACAACCGGGACAGGGCTACGATGAGCAGTTCTTC
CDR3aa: CASRSQPGQGYDEQFF

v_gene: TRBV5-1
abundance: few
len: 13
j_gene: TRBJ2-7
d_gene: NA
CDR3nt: TGCGCCAGCAGCTCGGAACAACCCTACGAGCAGTACTTC
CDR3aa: CASSSEQPYEQYF

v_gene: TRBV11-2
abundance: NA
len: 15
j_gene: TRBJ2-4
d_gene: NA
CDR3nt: TGTGCCAGCGGCTTAATGGGGGGTTTGGAGCCCAGGCACTACTTC
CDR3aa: CASGLMGGLEPRHYF

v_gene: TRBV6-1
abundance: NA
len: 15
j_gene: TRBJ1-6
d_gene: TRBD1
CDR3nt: TGTGTCAGCAGTGAAGGGGGCAGGGAAAGGTCACCCCTCTACTTT
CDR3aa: CVSSEGGRERSPLYF

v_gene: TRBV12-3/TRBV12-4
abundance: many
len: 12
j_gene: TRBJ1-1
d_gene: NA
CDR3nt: TGTGCCAGCAGTTTACAGGCATCTGAAGCTTTCTTT
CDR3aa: CASSLQASEAFF

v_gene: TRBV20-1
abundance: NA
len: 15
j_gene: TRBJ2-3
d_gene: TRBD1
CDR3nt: TGCAGTGCTCAGATATGGGACAGCTCCACAGATACGCAGTATTTT
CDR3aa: CSAQIWDSSTDTQYF

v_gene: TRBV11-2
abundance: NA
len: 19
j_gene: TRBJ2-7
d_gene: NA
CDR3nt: TGTGCCAGCAGCGGAGCGAACGACCACACAGGGATAAAAAGTTACGTGCAGTGCTTC
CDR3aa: CASSGANDHTGIKSYVQCF

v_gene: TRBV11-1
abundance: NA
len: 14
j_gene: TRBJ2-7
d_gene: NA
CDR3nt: TGTGCCAGCGGCTTAATTGAGTGCACCTACGAGCAGTACTTC
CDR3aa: CASGLIECTYEQYF

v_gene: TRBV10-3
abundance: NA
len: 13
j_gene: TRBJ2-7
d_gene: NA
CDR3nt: TGTGCCATCAGTGAGGCGGGAAACTACGAGCAGTATTTC
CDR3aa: CAISEAGNYEQYF

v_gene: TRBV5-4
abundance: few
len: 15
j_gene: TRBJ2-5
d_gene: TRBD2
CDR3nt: TGTGCCAGCAGCTTAAAAGCGGGGGGGCGGGAGACCCAGTACTTC
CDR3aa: CASSLKAGGRETQYF

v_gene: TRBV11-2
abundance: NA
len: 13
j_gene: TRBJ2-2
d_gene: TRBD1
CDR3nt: TGTGCCAGAAGTCCACAGGGGATCGGGGAGCCGTTTTTT
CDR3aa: CARSPQGIGEPFF

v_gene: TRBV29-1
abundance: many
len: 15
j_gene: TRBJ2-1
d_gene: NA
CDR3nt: TGCAGCGTTTTCGGGACTGGGAGCTCCTACAATGAGCAGTTCTTC
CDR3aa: CSVFGTGSSYNEQFF

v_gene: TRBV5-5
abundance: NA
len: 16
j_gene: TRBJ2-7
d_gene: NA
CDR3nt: TGTACCAGTAGCTTCAAGAGACAGACAAGCTCCTACGAGCGGTACTTC
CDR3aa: CTSSFKRQTSSYERYF

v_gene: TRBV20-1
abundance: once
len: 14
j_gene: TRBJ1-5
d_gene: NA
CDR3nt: TGCAGAACTAGAGTAGGGCGGGGGAATCAGCCCCAGCATTTT
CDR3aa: CRTRVGRGNQPQHF

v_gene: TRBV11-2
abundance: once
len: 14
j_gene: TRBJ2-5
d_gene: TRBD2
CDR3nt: TGTGCCGGCAGCTCCTGGGAGGGCCAAGAGACTCCGTACTTC
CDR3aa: CAGSSWEGQETPYF

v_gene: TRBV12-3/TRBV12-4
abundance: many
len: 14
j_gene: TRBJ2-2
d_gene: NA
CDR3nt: TGTGCCAGCAGGGACTCCGGAAACACCGGGGAGCTGTTTTTT
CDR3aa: CASRDSGNTGELFF

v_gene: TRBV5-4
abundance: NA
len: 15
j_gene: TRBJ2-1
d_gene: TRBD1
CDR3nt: TGTGCCAGCAGCGCACAGGGGTATATGGGTCTGCAACAGTTCTTT
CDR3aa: CASSAQGYMGLQQFF

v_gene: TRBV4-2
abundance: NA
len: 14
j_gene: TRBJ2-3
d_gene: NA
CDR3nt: TGTGCTAGCAACCAAGGTCTCCCCGGGGATACGCAGTATTTT
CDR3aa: CASNQGLPGDTQYF

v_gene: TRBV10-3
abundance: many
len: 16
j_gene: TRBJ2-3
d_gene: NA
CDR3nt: TGTGCCATCAGTGAGACAGTTCGATTAGGCACAGATACGCAGTATTTT
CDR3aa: CAISETVRLGTDTQYF

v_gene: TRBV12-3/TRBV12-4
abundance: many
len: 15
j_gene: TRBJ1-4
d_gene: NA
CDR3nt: TGTGCCAGCAGGAAACGTGACACGGTGGACGAAAAACTGTTTTTT
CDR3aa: CASRKRDTVDEKLFF

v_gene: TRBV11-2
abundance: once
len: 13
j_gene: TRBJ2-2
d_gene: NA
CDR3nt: TGTGCCAGCAGTCCACAGGGAATCGGGGAGCTGCTTTTT
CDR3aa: CASSPQGIGELLF

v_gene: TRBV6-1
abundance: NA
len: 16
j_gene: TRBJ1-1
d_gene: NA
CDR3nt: TGCGCCAGCAGAGAAGGGCAGCTGCCTTTTGGCACTGAAGCTTTCTTT
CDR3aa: CASREGQLPFGTEAFF

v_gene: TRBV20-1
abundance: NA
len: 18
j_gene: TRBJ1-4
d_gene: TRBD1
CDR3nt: TGCAGTGCTAGAGACCATGGACAGGATGCACCCCGCGGGTCTCCACTGTTTTTT
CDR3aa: CSARDHGQDAPRGSPLFF

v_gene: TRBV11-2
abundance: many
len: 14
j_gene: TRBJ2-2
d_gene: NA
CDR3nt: TGTGCCAGCAGCGGACAGCTAATCACCGGGGAGCTGTTTTTT
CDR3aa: CASSGQLITGELFF

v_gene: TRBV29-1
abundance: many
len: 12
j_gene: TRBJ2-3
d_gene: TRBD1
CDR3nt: TGCAGCGGAAAGACAGGGACAGATACGCAGTATTTT
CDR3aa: CSGKTGTDTQYF

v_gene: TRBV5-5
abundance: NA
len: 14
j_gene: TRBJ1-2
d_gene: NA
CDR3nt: TGTGCCAGCGGCTTGGTACAGGGAGACTATGGCTACATCTTC
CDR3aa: CASGLVQGDYGYIF

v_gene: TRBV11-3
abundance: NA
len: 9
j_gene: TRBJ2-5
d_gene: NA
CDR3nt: TGTACCAGCCGGGAGACCCGGTACTTC
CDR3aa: CTSRETRYF

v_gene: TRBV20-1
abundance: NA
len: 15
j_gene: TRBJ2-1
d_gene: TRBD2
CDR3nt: TGCAGTGCTAGGGGTGTAGCGGGAGTCTACAGTGAGCAGTTCTTC
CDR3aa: CSARGVAGVYSEQFF

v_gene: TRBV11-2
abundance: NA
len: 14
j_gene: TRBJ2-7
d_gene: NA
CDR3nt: TGTGCCAGCAGCCCCCTCGCGGTAAGAAATAAGCAGTACTTC
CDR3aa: CASSPLAVRNKQYF

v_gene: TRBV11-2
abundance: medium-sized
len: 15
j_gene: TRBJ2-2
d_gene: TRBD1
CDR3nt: TGTGCCAGCAGCTTATGGGACAGGGCCACCGGGGAGCTGTTTTTT
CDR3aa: CASSLWDRATGELFF

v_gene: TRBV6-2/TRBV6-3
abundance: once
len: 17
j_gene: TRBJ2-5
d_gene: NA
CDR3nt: TGTGCCAGCAGTTACGGTCGGTCGGCTAGGGGGGCAGAGACCCAGTACTTC
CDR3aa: CASSYGRSARGAETQYF

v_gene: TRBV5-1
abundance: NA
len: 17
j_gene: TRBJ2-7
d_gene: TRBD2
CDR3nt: TGCGCCAGCAGCTTGGCCGTCACTAGCGGGCCCATTTACGAGCAGTACTTC
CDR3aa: CASSLAVTSGPIYEQYF

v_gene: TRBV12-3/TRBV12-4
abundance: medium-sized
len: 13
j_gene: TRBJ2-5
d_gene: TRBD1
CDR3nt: TGTGCCAGCTTAGACAGGGCAGAAGAGACCCAGTACTTC
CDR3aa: CASLDRAEETQYF

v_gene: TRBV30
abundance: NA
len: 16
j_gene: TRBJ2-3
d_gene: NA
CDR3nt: TGTGCCTGGAAAGCATCCGGGGGTCCTAGCACAGATACGCAGTATTTT
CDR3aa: CAWKASGGPSTDTQYF

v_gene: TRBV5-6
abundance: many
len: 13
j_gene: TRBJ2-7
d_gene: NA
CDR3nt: TGTGCCAGCACCCCCACCGGTGTGGACGAGCAGTACTTC
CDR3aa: CASTPTGVDEQYF

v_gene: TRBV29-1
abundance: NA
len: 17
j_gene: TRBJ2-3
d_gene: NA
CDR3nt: TGCAGCGTTGCAGGGACACGTAGCTGGAGAGGAGCAGAAACGCAGTATTTT
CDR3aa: CSVAGTRSWRGAETQYF

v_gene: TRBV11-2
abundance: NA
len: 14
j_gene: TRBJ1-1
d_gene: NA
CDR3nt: TGTGCCGGCATCAAGACCCAAGGGGGCACTGAAGCTTTCTTT
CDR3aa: CAGIKTQGGTEAFF

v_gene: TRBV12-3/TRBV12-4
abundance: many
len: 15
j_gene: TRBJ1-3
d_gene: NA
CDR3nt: TGTGCCAGCAGTTTACTAGGTGTCTCTGGAAACACCATATATTTT
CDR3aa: CASSLLGVSGNTIYF

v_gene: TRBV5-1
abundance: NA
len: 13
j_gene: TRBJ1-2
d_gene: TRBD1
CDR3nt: TGCGCCAGCAGCTTGACAGGGGGCGATGGCTACACCTTC
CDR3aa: CASSLTGGDGYTF

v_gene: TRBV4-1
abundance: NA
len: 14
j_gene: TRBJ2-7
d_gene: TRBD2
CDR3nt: TGCGCCAGCGAACCGGGACTAGGGGGGTACGAGCAGTACTTC
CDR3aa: CASEPGLGGYEQYF

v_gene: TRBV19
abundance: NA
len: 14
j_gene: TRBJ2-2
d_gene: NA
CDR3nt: TGTGCCAGTAATATAGATGCTGGCACCGGGGAGCTGTTTTTT
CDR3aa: CASNIDAGTGELFF

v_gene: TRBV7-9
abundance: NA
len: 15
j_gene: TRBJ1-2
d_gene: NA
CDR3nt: TGTGCCAAGAGCTTAGCTATGGACAGCATGAATGGCTACACATTC
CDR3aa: CAKSLAMDSMNGYTF

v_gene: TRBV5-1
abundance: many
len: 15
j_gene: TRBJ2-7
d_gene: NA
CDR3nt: TGCGCCAGCACCCCCTTGGCGGGACAAACCGGCGAGCAGTACTTC
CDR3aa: CASTPLAGQTGEQYF

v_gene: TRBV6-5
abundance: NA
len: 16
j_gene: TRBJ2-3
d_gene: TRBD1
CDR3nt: TGTGCTAGCAGACGCCGGACAGGACTTAGCACAGATACACAGTATTTT
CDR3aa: CASRRRTGLSTDTQYF

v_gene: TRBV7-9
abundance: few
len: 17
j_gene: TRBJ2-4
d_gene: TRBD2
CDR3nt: TGTGCCAGCAGCTTATGGCGGGGCGGGGGGGCCAAAAACATTCAGTATTTC
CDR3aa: CASSLWRGGGAKNIQYF

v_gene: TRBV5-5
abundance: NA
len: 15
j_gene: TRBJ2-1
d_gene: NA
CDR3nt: TGTGCCAGCAGCTTTCCCGGTGGGCAGAACAATGGGCAGTTCTTC
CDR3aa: CASSFPGGQNNGQFF

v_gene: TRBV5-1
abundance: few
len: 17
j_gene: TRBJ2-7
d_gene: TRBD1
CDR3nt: TGCGCCAGCAGCTTGGCGGTGGACAGGGGTAGACCCTACGAGCAGTACTTC
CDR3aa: CASSLAVDRGRPYEQYF